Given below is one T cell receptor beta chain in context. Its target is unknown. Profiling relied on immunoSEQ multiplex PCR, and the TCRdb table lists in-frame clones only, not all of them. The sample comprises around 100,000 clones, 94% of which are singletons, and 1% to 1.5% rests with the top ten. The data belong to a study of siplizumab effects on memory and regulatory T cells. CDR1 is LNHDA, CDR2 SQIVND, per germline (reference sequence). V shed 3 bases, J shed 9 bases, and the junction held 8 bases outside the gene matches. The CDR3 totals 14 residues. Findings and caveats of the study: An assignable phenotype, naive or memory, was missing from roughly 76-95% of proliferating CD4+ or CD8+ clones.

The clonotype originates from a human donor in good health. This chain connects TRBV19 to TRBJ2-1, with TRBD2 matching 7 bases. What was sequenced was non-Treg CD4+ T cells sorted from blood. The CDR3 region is CASSMERDATEQFF. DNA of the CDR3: TGTGCCAGTAGTATGGAGCGGGATGCTACTGAGCAGTTCTTC.